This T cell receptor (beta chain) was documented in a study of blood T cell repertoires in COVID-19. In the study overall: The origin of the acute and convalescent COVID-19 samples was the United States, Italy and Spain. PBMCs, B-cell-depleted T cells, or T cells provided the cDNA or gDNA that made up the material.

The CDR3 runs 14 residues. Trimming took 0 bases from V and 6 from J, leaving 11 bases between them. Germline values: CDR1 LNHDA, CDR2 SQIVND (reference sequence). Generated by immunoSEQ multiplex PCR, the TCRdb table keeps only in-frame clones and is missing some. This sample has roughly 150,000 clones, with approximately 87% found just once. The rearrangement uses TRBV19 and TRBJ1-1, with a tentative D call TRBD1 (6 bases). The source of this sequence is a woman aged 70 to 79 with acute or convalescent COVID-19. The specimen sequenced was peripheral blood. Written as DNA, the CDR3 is TGTGCCAGTAGTATAGAACAGGGATGGGCTGAAGCTTTCTTT. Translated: CASSIEQGWAEAFF.